The present entry profiles one T cell receptor (beta chain) with its context. In the same sample, other DNA sequences code for this CDR3. Unmatched junction bases numbered 10, after V lost 7 bases and J lost 10 bases. Looked up from germline, CDR1 is MNHEY and CDR2 is SVGAGI. The length of the CDR3 is 14 residues. The data derive from a study of shared T cell receptors in the human thymus. TCRdb's copy holds only in-frame clones and misses some; the assay was immunoSEQ multiplex PCR. Here the sample spans hundreds of thousands of clones, about 87% being singletons. These data were also reused for a study on human thymus T cells. That investigation notes: Resections were taken during corrective heart surgery, and the thymus tissue came from these. V and J genes seemed to be used with bias in thymic and blood repertoires.

This receptor was identified in a boy under two years old with a congenital heart defect. This rearrangement joins TRBV6-5 to TRBJ1-6; 7 positions match TRBD1. The sequenced material came from thymocytes. CDR3 loop: CASTHQGVRSPLHF. CDR3 bases: TGTGCCAGCACCCACCAGGGGGTGCGCTCACCCCTCCACTTT.